A selection of T cell receptor beta chains follows, all from one sample in a study of cytomegalovirus exposure and HLA in healthy donors. Sequencing used immunoSEQ multiplex PCR; TCRdb keeps in-frame clones, though not all of them. Counted here are approximately 120,000 clones, 73% occurring once; the ten biggest clones make up around 8.1%. The sample comprised PBMCs. These receptors came from a man in his forties in good health and CMV-seronegative. CDR3s include the opening cysteine and the closing phenylalanine or tryptophan. A D gene is named only where the DNA matches it firmly. Size is stated for part of the rows, as once, few or many counts, or as a class when the clone is expanded.

V gene: TRBV19; clone size: .; J gene: TRBJ2-1; D gene: TRBD1; CDR3 DNA: TGTGCCACCTTGCCCCCGGGACAGCCTTACAATGAGCAGTTCTTC; CDR3 protein: CATLPPGQPYNEQFF
V gene: TRBV7-2; clone size: few; J gene: TRBJ1-1; D gene: .; CDR3 DNA: TGTGCCAGCAGCTTAGGGACAGTGAACACTGAAGCTTTCTTT; CDR3 protein: CASSLGTVNTEAFF
V gene: TRBV7-6; clone size: few; J gene: TRBJ2-1; D gene: TRBD1; CDR3 DNA: TGTGCCAGCAGCCCCCGGGCTGGTGGGACAGGGGGCTTGGCTGAGCAGTTCTTC; CDR3 protein: CASSPRAGGTGGLAEQFF
V gene: TRBV6-1; clone size: .; J gene: TRBJ2-7; D gene: .; CDR3 DNA: TGTGCCTACAGATTAGATTCCTACGAGCAGTACTTC; CDR3 protein: CAYRLDSYEQYF
V gene: TRBV27; clone size: .; J gene: TRBJ2-1; D gene: .; CDR3 DNA: TGTGCCAGCAGTTCCAGAGCGGTTGAGCAGTTCTTC; CDR3 protein: CASSSRAVEQFF
V gene: TRBV28; clone size: few; J gene: TRBJ2-7; D gene: TRBD1; CDR3 DNA: TGTGCCAGCAGTTTTATATTGACAGGGGCCTACGAGCAGTACTTC; CDR3 protein: CASSFILTGAYEQYF
V gene: TRBV9; clone size: .; J gene: TRBJ2-2; D gene: TRBD2; CDR3 DNA: TGTGCCAGCAGCGTAGCTTTGGGGGGGGCGAACACCGGGGAGCTGTTTTTT; CDR3 protein: CASSVALGGANTGELFF
V gene: TRBV6-5; clone size: .; J gene: TRBJ1-6; D gene: .; CDR3 DNA: TGTGCCAGCAGTTACTCGACGGGGGGGATTCCCCCCCTCCACTTT; CDR3 protein: CASSYSTGGIPPLHF
V gene: TRBV7-9; clone size: .; J gene: TRBJ1-2; D gene: TRBD1; CDR3 DNA: TGTGCCAGCAGCTTAAAAGGTGGACAGGCGAATGGCTACACCTTC; CDR3 protein: CASSLKGGQANGYTF
V gene: TRBV29-1; clone size: .; J gene: TRBJ2-1; D gene: .; CDR3 DNA: TGCAGCGTCATTGATGATGGTACAGACTCCTACAATGAGCAGTTCTTC; CDR3 protein: CSVIDDGTDSYNEQFF
V gene: TRBV14; clone size: few; J gene: TRBJ2-2; D gene: .; CDR3 DNA: TGTGCCAGCAGCGGAACGGGTGGAAGGAACACCGGGGAGCTGTTTTTT; CDR3 protein: CASSGTGGRNTGELFF
V gene: TRBV7-9; clone size: .; J gene: TRBJ1-3; D gene: .; CDR3 DNA: TGTGCCAGCAGCTTAGGACACATACTCGCCTGGGACACCATATATTTT; CDR3 protein: CASSLGHILAWDTIYF
V gene: TRBV28; clone size: few; J gene: TRBJ1-6; D gene: .; CDR3 DNA: TGTGCCTTGGGTCGGAGCTCCTATAATTCACCCCTCCACTTT; CDR3 protein: CALGRSSYNSPLHF
V gene: TRBV18; clone size: .; J gene: TRBJ2-5; D gene: .; CDR3 DNA: TGTGCCAGCTCACCACGGCAGGGAGAGACCCAGTACTTC; CDR3 protein: CASSPRQGETQYF
V gene: TRBV5-4; clone size: .; J gene: TRBJ2-5; D gene: .; CDR3 DNA: TGTGCCTTTCACATCCAGGGGTTCGATATTCGGGGGACCCAGTACTTC; CDR3 protein: CAFHIQGFDIRGTQYF
V gene: TRBV4-3; clone size: .; J gene: TRBJ2-7; D gene: TRBD2; CDR3 DNA: TGCGCCAGCAGCCAAGGGGGCTTCGGGACTAGTTCCCGCGAGCAGTACTTC; CDR3 protein: CASSQGGFGTSSREQYF
V gene: TRBV28; clone size: .; J gene: TRBJ2-3; D gene: TRBD2; CDR3 DNA: TGTGCCAGCAGCTCACTTACCGGGACTAGCGTACATACGCAGTATTTT; CDR3 protein: CASSSLTGTSVHTQYF
V gene: TRBV10-1; clone size: .; J gene: TRBJ2-7; D gene: .; CDR3 DNA: TGCGCCAGCAGTGAGTCGAGGACAGACGAGCAGTACTTC; CDR3 protein: CASSESRTDEQYF
V gene: TRBV4-3; clone size: .; J gene: TRBJ2-2; D gene: .; CDR3 DNA: TGCGCCAGCAGCCAAGAATGGGCTACCGGGGAGCTGTTTTTT; CDR3 protein: CASSQEWATGELFF
V gene: TRBV19; clone size: few; J gene: TRBJ1-5; D gene: .; CDR3 DNA: TGTGCCAGTAATTTGGGAGGTGGGCCCCAGCATTTT; CDR3 protein: CASNLGGGPQHF
V gene: TRBV29-1; clone size: .; J gene: TRBJ2-7; D gene: .; CDR3 DNA: TGCAGCGTTGAAGGGGTAGGGGCGAATTTCTACGAGCAGTACTTC; CDR3 protein: CSVEGVGANFYEQYF
V gene: TRBV28; clone size: .; J gene: TRBJ1-5; D gene: .; CDR3 DNA: TGTGCCAGCAAGAGTTCCGGAACAGGGAATCAGCCCCAGCATTTT; CDR3 protein: CASKSSGTGNQPQHF
V gene: TRBV4-3; clone size: .; J gene: TRBJ2-7; D gene: TRBD1; CDR3 DNA: TGCGCCAGCAGCCCGGACAGGGAAATAGGCTACGAGCAGTACTTC; CDR3 protein: CASSPDREIGYEQYF
V gene: TRBV7-8; clone size: .; J gene: TRBJ1-1; D gene: .; CDR3 DNA: TGTGCCAGCAGCTTAGTGGGGGGTTTGAACACTGAAGCTTTCTTT; CDR3 protein: CASSLVGGLNTEAFF
V gene: TRBV6-5; clone size: .; J gene: TRBJ1-6; D gene: TRBD1; CDR3 DNA: TGTGCCAGCGGGGCATTTACAGGGGATAGTTCACCCCTCCACTTT; CDR3 protein: CASGAFTGDSSPLHF
V gene: TRBV20-1; clone size: .; J gene: TRBJ2-1; D gene: TRBD1; CDR3 DNA: TGCAGTGCTGGGACAGGGGGGGAGTTCTTC; CDR3 protein: CSAGTGGEFF
V gene: TRBV18; clone size: .; J gene: TRBJ1-5; D gene: .; CDR3 DNA: TGTGCCAGCTCACCGTCCCAGGGTAGCAATCAGCCCCAGCATTTT; CDR3 protein: CASSPSQGSNQPQHF
V gene: TRBV27; clone size: .; J gene: TRBJ2-7; D gene: TRBD1; CDR3 DNA: TGTGCCAGCAGTTTACAGGGGGCGGAGGAGCAGTACTTC; CDR3 protein: CASSLQGAEEQYF
V gene: TRBV6-5; clone size: few; J gene: TRBJ2-7; D gene: TRBD1; CDR3 DNA: TGTGCCAGCAGTTACTCCCCAGGGGGCTACGAGCAGTACTTC; CDR3 protein: CASSYSPGGYEQYF
V gene: TRBV6-5; clone size: .; J gene: TRBJ2-5; D gene: .; CDR3 DNA: TGTGCCAGCAGTCCGGGACTTCTGTGGGAGACCCAGTACTTC; CDR3 protein: CASSPGLLWETQYF
V gene: TRBV11-1; clone size: few; J gene: TRBJ2-3; D gene: .; CDR3 DNA: TGTGCCAGCAGCATACAATGGGATACGCAGTATTTT; CDR3 protein: CASSIQWDTQYF
V gene: TRBV10-3; clone size: once; J gene: TRBJ1-5; D gene: .; CDR3 DNA: TGTGCCACCAGAGACGACAGGAGCGGACAGCCCCAGCATTTT; CDR3 protein: CATRDDRSGQPQHF
V gene: TRBV7-3; clone size: few; J gene: TRBJ2-7; D gene: .; CDR3 DNA: TGTGCCAGCAGCTTAGATGGTTATAGGGGGTCGATTGAGCAGTACTTC; CDR3 protein: CASSLDGYRGSIEQYF
V gene: TRBV7-8; clone size: few; J gene: TRBJ1-6; D gene: TRBD1; CDR3 DNA: TGTGCCAGCAGCTTAAACAGGGGGGACCTCCACTTT; CDR3 protein: CASSLNRGDLHF
V gene: TRBV6-5; clone size: .; J gene: TRBJ2-3; D gene: .; CDR3 DNA: TGTGCCAGCAGAGGCGGGATGGTGACAGATACGCAGTATTTT; CDR3 protein: CASRGGMVTDTQYF
V gene: TRBV7-5; clone size: once; J gene: TRBJ2-7; D gene: .; CDR3 DNA: TGTGCCAGAAGCTTAGGCAGGGTTGCCTACGAGCAGTACTTC; CDR3 protein: CARSLGRVAYEQYF
V gene: TRBV7-6; clone size: few; J gene: TRBJ2-3; D gene: .; CDR3 DNA: TGTGCCAGCAGCTTAGCGTTCGGCACAGATACGCAGTATTTT; CDR3 protein: CASSLAFGTDTQYF
V gene: TRBV28; clone size: .; J gene: TRBJ2-1; D gene: TRBD1; CDR3 DNA: TGTGCCAGCAGTCCGACAGGGAATTCCTACAATGAGCAGTTCTTC; CDR3 protein: CASSPTGNSYNEQFF